Below, 29 T cell receptor beta chains from the same sample are listed, as sequenced in a study of shared clonotypes between healthy human individuals. TCRdb's table, derived via immunoSEQ multiplex PCR, lists solely in-frame clones and lacks some. The table has some 2,500,000 clones, approximately 94% seen once. Sequenced: naive CD4+ T cells from PBMCs. Subset indicated: CD45RA+ positively selected. These receptors originate from a man aged 18 to 30 in good health. Some clones in this sample may be carry-over from other donors' samples.

This chain connects TRBV6-4 to TRBJ2-2; perhaps TRBD2 as D (5 bases). The germline V gene has CDR1 MRHNA and CDR2 SNTAGT. This CDR3 comprises 14 residues. The ends were cut back, 2 bases at V and 6 bases at J, with 10 bases in the middle. The chain's CDR3 is CASSDTPGAGELFF. CDR3 coding DNA: TGTGCCAGCAGTGACACCCCCGGGGCCGGGGAGCTGTTTTTT.

The rearrangement uses TRBV6-5 and TRBJ2-7, with a possible D match to TRBD2 (6 bases). V shed 10 bases and J shed 9 bases, with 22 bases lying between them. This CDR3 spans 13 amino acids. Germline assignment: CDR1 MNHEY and CDR2 SVGAGI. CDR3 in DNA: TGTGCCACCGGCGGCGGGGTAGCTACGAGGCAGTACTTC. It codes for CATGGGVATRQYF.

To note about this clone: The sample contains more than one DNA sequence encoding this CDR3. CDR3 nucleotides: TGCGCCAGCAGCTTTACTAGCGGGAGGGCCAATGAGCAGTTCTTC. It yields the protein CASSFTSGRANEQFF. V gene TRBV5-1 combines with J gene TRBJ2-1; TRBD2 aligns across 13 bases. Germline trimming cut 2 bases from V and 6 bases from J; bases unmatched to any gene: 2. There are 15 residues in the CDR3. The germline V gene encodes CDR1 SGHRS and CDR2 YFSETQ.

This rearrangement joins TRBV5-4 to TRBJ2-7; 7 positions match TRBD1. V shed 4 bases, J shed 3 bases, and the junction held 7 bases outside the gene matches. Germline V gene sequence: CDR1 SGHNT, CDR2 YYREEE (reference sequence). The CDR3 runs to 14 residues. Here the CDR3 DNA reads TGTGCCAGCAGCCTAAGGGACAGACACTACGAGCAGTACTTC. This encodes CASSLRDRHYEQYF.

The gene calls are TRBV19 and TRBJ1-2, with D perhaps matching TRBD1 (5 bases). The CDR3 is 14 amino acids. Deletions cut 2 bases from V and 7 bases from J, with 14 bases between. The germline CDR1 and CDR2 sequences are LNHDA and SQIVND (reference sequence). The CDR3, as DNA: TGTGCCAGTAGTATACGGACAATTGGAGGTGGCTACACCTTC. Encoded protein: CASSIRTIGGGYTF.

The chain employs TRBV6-1 and TRBJ1-6; no reliable D call. V gave up 1 base and J gave up 15 bases, with 19 bases separating them. The V gene's germline CDR1 is MNHNS and CDR2 SASEGT. The CDR3 loop spans 15 amino acids. The CDR3 sequence: CASSEGAWRVRVLHF. In DNA, the CDR3 is TGTGCCAGCAGTGAAGGAGCGTGGAGGGTAAGGGTCCTCCACTTT.

J is TRBJ2-1 and V is TRBV30; 9 bases align to TRBD2. After removal of 4 bases from V and 5 bases from J, the junction contained 9 bases not matched to a gene. The length of the CDR3 is 15 residues. Germline assignment: CDR1 GTSNPN and CDR2 SVGIG (reference sequence). The CDR3 region has the DNA TGTGCCTGGATTGACCGCGGGAGGGCCAACAATGAGCAGTTCTTC. Amino acids: CAWIDRGRANNEQFF. Using reference TRBV30 and TRBJ2-1 for the parts outside the CDR3, the full variable domain is SQTIHQWPATLVQPVGSPLSLECTVEGTSNPNLYWYRQAAGRGLQLLFYSVGIGQISSEVPQNLSASRPQDRQFILSSKKLLLSDSGFYLCAWIDRGRANNEQFFGPGTRLTVL.

The count of this clone is one. J is TRBJ1-2 and V is TRBV11-2; D perhaps matches TRBD1 (5 bases). Trimming shortened V by 8 bases and J by 2 bases, and 21 bases separated the two germline ends. CDR1 and CDR2 (germline): SGHAT, FQNNGV. There are 16 residues in the CDR3. The CDR3 region is CASSPIPGRINYGYTF. CDR3 sequence (DNA): TGTGCCAGCTCCCCTATCCCGGGACGGATAAACTATGGCTACACCTTC.

The rearrangement links TRBV27 to TRBJ2-7; the D is unclear. The CDR3 sequence is 13 residues long. Trimming cost V 6 bases and J 1 base, with 10 bases left between them. Germline V gene sequence: CDR1 MNHEY, CDR2 SMNVEV (reference sequence). The CDR3: CASRPDTSYEQYF. For the CDR3, the DNA is TGTGCCAGCAGACCAGACACGTCCTACGAGCAGTACTTC.

The rearrangement links TRBV21-1 to TRBJ2-1. TRBV21-1 is classified as a pseudogene. The CDR3 is 17 amino acids. DNA of the CDR3: TGTGCCAGCAGCCCACAAGGGGGACTCAGCTCCTACAATGAGCAGTTCTTC. Amino acids: CASSPQGGLSSYNEQFF.

The genes are TRBV18 and TRBJ1-4; D uncertain. This CDR3 contains 14 residues. Germline CDR1 is KGHSH and CDR2 is LQKENI. Trimming took 3 bases from V and 4 from J, leaving 9 bases between them. The CDR3 sequence is CASSPVRVNEKLFF. CDR3 nucleotide sequence: TGTGCCAGCTCACCCGTAAGAGTTAATGAAAAACTGTTTTTT.

The chain is built from TRBV4-2 and TRBJ1-6, with D unresolved. V lost 0 bases and J lost 6, with 12 bases in between. CDR3 length: 16 residues. Germline V gene sequence: CDR1 LGHNA, CDR2 YNFKEQ. This CDR3 reads CASSQDRGVSNSPLHF. DNA for the CDR3: TGTGCCAGCAGCCAAGATCGAGGCGTCAGTAATTCACCCCTCCACTTT.

The V and J genes are TRBV9 and TRBJ2-1; no reliable D call. With 5 bases removed from V and 0 bases from J, the gap between germline ends came to 9 bases. The CDR3 runs 14 residues. Germline V gene data show CDR1 as SGDLS and CDR2 as YYNGEE. Here the CDR3 reads CASSIQSSYNEQFF. As DNA, the CDR3 is TGTGCCAGCAGTATACAGAGCTCCTACAATGAGCAGTTCTTC.

The sample holds one count of this clone. This chain links TRBV10-3 with TRBJ1-2; no firm D call. Trimming removed 3 bases from V and 4 bases from J, with 15 bases in between. Germline values: CDR1 ENHRY, CDR2 SYGVKD. The CDR3 runs 15 residues. In DNA form, the CDR3 reads TGTGCCATCAGTGAATCTGGAGGCGAAGGCTATGGCTACACCTTC. Translating gives CAISESGGEGYGYTF.

The chain recombines TRBV6-1 with TRBJ2-3; TRBD2 matches at 7 bases. This CDR3 is 15 amino acids long. Germline V gene lookup returns CDR1 MNHNS and CDR2 SASEGT. V lost 6 bases to trimming and J lost 2 bases; unmatched junction nucleotides: 8. The CDR3 here is CASRLLGLLTDTQYF. The CDR3 coding sequence is TGTGCCAGCAGACTCTTGGGACTACTCACAGATACGCAGTATTTT.

CDR3 sequence reads: CASSISVGHLNEKLFF. The CDR3 DNA reads as TGTGCCAGTAGTATTAGCGTCGGGCACCTAAATGAAAAACTGTTTTTT. This chain joins TRBV19 and TRBJ1-4; no definite D call. This CDR3 has 16 residues. Germline lookup yields CDR1 LNHDA and CDR2 SQIVND (reference sequence). V lost 3 bases to trimming and J lost 5 bases, with 16 bases between them.

This chain uses TRBV18 with TRBJ2-5; TRBD2 matches 11 bases. This CDR3 is 16 amino acids long. The germline V gene encodes CDR1 KGHSH and CDR2 LQKENI. The ends lost 1 base at V and 5 bases at J; junction bases unmatched: 6. DNA of the CDR3: TGTGCCAGCTCACCACGTACTAGCGGGAGTTCTGAGACCCAGTACTTC. This codes for CASSPRTSGSSETQYF. Supplemented by reference TRBV18 and TRBJ2-5, the full variable domain reads NAGVMQNPRHLVRRRGQEARLRCSPMKGHSHVYWYRQLPEEGLKFMVYLQKENIIDESGMPKERFSAEFPKEGPSILRIQQVVRGDSAAYFCASSPRTSGSSETQYFGPGTRLLVL.

This sequence joins TRBV5-1 and TRBJ1-1, with D possibly matching TRBD1 (5 bases). Germline values: CDR1 SGHRS, CDR2 YFSETQ. The CDR3 is 17 residues long. The germline V and J ends were trimmed by 1 base and 4 bases, with 20 bases remaining between them. The CDR3 is CASSLRSGQGVGTEAFF. DNA for the CDR3: TGCGCCAGCAGCTTGAGGTCCGGGCAGGGTGTGGGCACTGAAGCTTTCTTT. Filled out from reference TRBV5-1 and TRBJ1-1, the complete variable domain reads KAGVTQTPRYLIKTRGQQVTLSCSPISGHRSVSWYQQTPGQGLQFLFEYFSETQRNKGNFPGRFSGRQFSNSRSEMNVSTLELGDSALYLCASSLRSGQGVGTEAFFGQGTRLTVV.

This chain links TRBV29-1 with TRBJ2-3, with D hard to call. V dropped 7 bases and J dropped 1 base, with 12 bases sitting between them. The CDR3 consists of 13 residues. Per the germline V gene, CDR1 is SQVTM and CDR2 is ANQGSEA. Here the CDR3 reads CSAHYIRTDTQYF. Written as DNA, the CDR3 is TGCAGCGCCCATTACATTCGCACAGATACGCAGTATTTT.

V and J are TRBV6-1 and TRBJ2-1, with a weak D call TRBD2 (6 bases). This CDR3 is 12 amino acids long. CDR1 is MNHNS and CDR2 is SASEGT in the germline V gene. The V end was cut by 7 bases, the J end by 5 bases, with 9 bases between. Written as DNA, the CDR3 is TGTGCCAGCACTCAGCGGGACAATGAGCAGTTCTTC. This gives the protein CASTQRDNEQFF.

The chain is built from TRBV21-1 and TRBJ1-1; TRBD1 is the table's D call and was not checked against the DNA. TRBV21-1 is annotated as a pseudogene. There are 15 residues in the CDR3. CDR3: CASSKAGQGRTEAFF. CDR3 coding DNA: TGTGCCAGCAGCAAAGCAGGACAGGGACGAACTGAAGCTTTCTTT.

V usage is TRBV5-4 and J usage is TRBJ2-2; D is unclear. CDR1 SGHNT and CDR2 YYREEE come from the germline V gene (reference sequence). CDR3 length equals 14 residues. V gave up 0 bases and J gave up 3 bases, with 6 bases separating them. CDR3 amino acids: CASSLARHTGELFF. As DNA, the CDR3 is TGTGCCAGCAGCTTGGCGCGGCACACCGGGGAGCTGTTTTTT.

This clone was seen a few times. This chain joins TRBV11-2 and TRBJ2-2; 9 nucleotides agree with TRBD2. Trimming cost V 3 bases and J 4 bases; bases outside gene matches: 6. Germline V gene sequence: CDR1 SGHAT, CDR2 FQNNGV. The CDR3 extends over 16 amino acids. CDR3 region: CASSFTVAGATGELFF. As DNA, the CDR3 is TGTGCCAGCAGCTTCACCGTAGCGGGAGCCACCGGGGAGCTGTTTTTT.

This clone was counted a few times. Other DNA sequences in this sample translate to the same CDR3. V gene TRBV5-1 combines with J gene TRBJ1-1; 8 positions match TRBD1. V was clipped by 3 bases and J by 0 bases; unmatched bases: 1. Germline CDR1 reads SGHRS; CDR2 reads YFSETQ. The CDR3 loop spans 14 amino acids. Here the CDR3 reads CASSSDRVNTEAFF. The CDR3 coding sequence is TGCGCCAGCAGCTCGGACAGGGTGAACACTGAAGCTTTCTTT.

The rearrangement joins TRBV29-1 to TRBJ2-1; D may be TRBD2 (6 bases). Trimming removed 4 bases from V and 0 bases from J, with 31 bases in between. This CDR3 comprises 21 residues. Germline V CDR1 and CDR2: SQVTM, ANQGSEA. Written as DNA, the CDR3 is TGCAGCGTTGCATACTGGTCGACGCGGGATGCACTCCCTCGCTCCTACAATGAGCAGTTCTTC. It is translated as CSVAYWSTRDALPRSYNEQFF.

This clone was seen only once. V usage is TRBV4-3 and J usage is TRBJ2-7; D unresolved. CDR3 size: 15 residues. CDR1 and CDR2 (germline): LGHNA, YSLEER. V was clipped by 1 base and J by 3 bases, with 13 bases between them. CDR3 DNA sequence: TGCGCCAGCAGCCAAGTTGTCCTCGGCGACTACGAGCAGTACTTC. Its translation: CASSQVVLGDYEQYF.

V gene TRBV30 combines with J gene TRBJ2-7, with unresolved D. Trimming left V 0 bases short and J 3 bases short, with 12 bases between. This CDR3 spans 14 amino acids. Germline V lookup: CDR1 GTSNPN, CDR2 SVGIG (reference sequence). The CDR3 protein is CAWSVFESFYEQYF. CDR3 coding DNA: TGTGCCTGGAGTGTATTCGAGTCTTTCTACGAGCAGTACTTC.

The genes are TRBV25-1 and TRBJ2-6; 7 positions match TRBD2. The CDR3 runs 15 residues. Germline V gives CDR1 MGHDK, CDR2 SYGVNS. The ends lost 4 bases at V and 2 bases at J; junction bases unmatched: 2. This CDR3 is CASSGGGTGANVLTF. The CDR3 DNA is TGTGCCAGCAGTGGGGGGGGAACTGGGGCCAACGTCCTGACTTTC.

The V and J genes are TRBV10-3 and TRBJ2-5; 10 nucleotides align to TRBD1. The CDR3 has 15 amino acids. V was clipped by 3 bases and J by 7 bases; unmatched bases: 8. Germline CDR1 reads ENHRY; CDR2 reads SYGVKD. In nucleotides, the CDR3 is TGTGCCATCAGTGAACTAGACAGGGGGCCGGGGACCCAGTACTTC. It translates to CAISELDRGPGTQYF.